The text below deals with one T cell receptor beta chain. Its antigen specificity is not known. Per-nucleotide qualities are absent, and no much larger clonotype sits a single base away. Libraries were constructed by PCR. For sequencing, an Illumina HiSeq 2500 was employed. Unique molecular identifiers were incorporated into TCR beta cDNA libraries to reduce PCR and sequencing biases. Per 1 to 10 million input T cells, approximately 500,000 cDNA molecules were obtained, such that each molecule approximated one T cell. The patient libraries were prepared and sequenced with the same protocol used for the earlier healthy control dataset. Within a given batch, samples were prepared together, multiplexed and sequenced on the same HiSeq lane. Regarding the original processing steps: Raw barcoded reads were processed with MIGEC, and single-read molecular identifier groups were discarded before consensus assembly and CDR3 extraction. VDJtools was used for post-analysis of the clonotype tables, with diversity normalized by down-sampling every dataset to the smallest sample size. To correct batch-related cross-sample contamination, repertoire overlap clustering matched CDR3 amino acid sequences but not nucleotide sequences. TCRdb took the public reads, trimmed them with fastp at Q25, ran MiXCR for clone calling and kept in-frame beta chains. Rows matching on CDR3 protein sequence are summarized as one entry with the most common DNA and genes. These V and J calls rely on TCRdb rather than the paper's analysis. Present in this sample are 650,000 to 900,000 distinct CDR3 sequences, about 45% of which were seen just once. The ten largest account for roughly 5% of the sample.

CDR1 and CDR2, per the germline V gene (reference sequence), are SEHNR and FQNEAQ. Deletion took 3 bases off V and 5 bases off J, with a span of 13 bases between the germline ends. Including the terminal cysteine and phenylalanine, the CDR3 comprises 15 residues. The only DNA kept is the CDR3, 45 bases in frame from the first base. The data originate from a study of post-analysis software for immune sequencing data (dated by TCRdb to between 2014 and 2017). Background for the entire study: Disease courses on record covered relapsing-remitting, secondary progressive and progressive-relapsing multiple sclerosis, though some patients had no subtype annotation. The patient repertoires were set against approximately 10 previously published healthy control repertoires from donors whose ages ranged from roughly 6 to 26 years. A subset of samples was prepared in parallel using single-end sample barcoding, then pooled and co-amplified after Illumina adapter ligation.

To demonstrate the VDJtools post-analysis software, TCR beta repertoires were profiled from the peripheral blood of 10 to 15 young patients with multiple sclerosis. The multiple sclerosis patients were children and adolescents between roughly 6 and 16 years of age. The paper's findings and limits, for the study overall: Strong co-clustering of samples prepared in the same batch was shown by direct clustering with F measure, prompting a batch-effect correction. Normalized Chao1 diversity was significantly lower in multiple sclerosis patients than controls, suggesting substantial peripheral T-cell clonal expansion. The control group was slightly older than the multiple sclerosis patient group. Patients showed significantly higher frequencies than controls for a handful of TRBV segments, among them TRBV5-6, TRBV5-1 and TRBV20-1.

This TCR came from a girl aged 10 to 17 with multiple sclerosis. Sample: blood. The V gene is TRBV7-9 and the J gene is TRBJ2-2; no D segment can be confidently identified. The CDR3 sequence is CASSFAGVGTGELFF. In nucleotide form, the sequence is TGTGCCAGCAGCTTTGCAGGAGTAGGGACCGGGGAGCTGTTTTTT.